This TCR beta chain stems from a study of T-cell memory formation after mild COVID-19. Study-level results: There was no confirmation that second-wave clones peaking on day 37 were SARS-CoV-2 specific. Chiefly within CM and EM were the contracting CD4+ clones; CD8+ ones were within EMRA. Contracting clones, day 15 to 85, had balanced CD4/CD8, and later expanders favored CD4+.

This clonotype showed up just a few times. The antigen is undetermined. CDR3 length equals 19 residues. The trim removed 4 bases at V and 10 bases at J, leaving 23 bases unmatched. The germline V gene has CDR1 SGHRS and CDR2 YFSETQ. With constant-segment primers, 5'RACE yielded cDNA libraries of TCR alpha and TCR beta that carried sample barcodes and UMIs. One entry per CDR3 protein, called by TCRdb with MiXCR from the 5' RACE reads. The profile shows roughly 300,000 distinct CDR3 sequences, approximately 7.6% of them singletons. The chain employs TRBV5-1 and TRBJ1-6; 7 bases map to TRBD1. Sequencing was performed on PBMCs or a T cell subset sorted from them (not recorded which). This TCR came from a man aged 18 to 30 who had mild COVID-19 (a few samples of this study predate the infection). Cell type and time point are not known. Here the CDR3 reads CASSLLFEQGSNLGSPLHF. The CDR3 DNA follows: TGCGCCAGCAGCCTACTCTTCGAACAGGGGAGTAATCTTGGATCACCCCTCCACTTT.